This TCR beta chain derives from a study of CD8+ T cells in alopecia areata. Study results and caveats: It was lesional scalp, especially alopecia totalis/universalis, that showed higher clonality than normal scalp.

On this clone itself: Its antigen is currently unknown.

V was shortened by 3 bases and J by 2 bases, with 17 bases between the two germline ends. Germline CDR1 is MNHEY and CDR2 is SMNVEV (reference sequence). The CDR3 sequence is 16 residues long. RNA was extracted and reverse transcribed into cDNA as the sequencing template. Some clones are missing from TCRdb's copy, which holds only in-frame ones; the method was immunoSEQ multiplex PCR. The repertoire consists of about 110,000 clones, with 50% to 60% occurring once and the leading ten covering roughly 25%. In alopecia areata patients, both lesional scalp punch biopsies and peripheral blood were collected.

Sequenced material: NKG2D-low CD8+ T cells sorted from blood. The chain links TRBV27 to TRBJ2-7; tentatively, D is TRBD2 (5 bases). The TCR was taken from a human donor with alopecia areata. The DNA of the CDR3 is TGTGCCAGCAGTTTCCTTAGATCGGGATGGGCCTACGAGCAGTACTTC. Amino acids: CASSFLRSGWAYEQYF.